In its sample, the clone carrying this T cell receptor beta chain was seen once. The record originates from a study of blood T cell repertoires in COVID-19. For the study at large: Specimens from acute and convalescent COVID-19 originated in the United States, Italy and Spain.

Original processing notes: Reference gene primer amplification yielded estimated nucleated cell counts. Repertoires were generated with immunoSEQ multiplex PCR, while TCRdb's copy carries only in-frame clones and drops some. The DNA gave D and trimming, while V, J and clone size come from that table. This repertoire shows over 140,000 clones, 70% to 80% found once; its top ten account for roughly 4.7%. Losses at the gene ends were 6 bases for V and 5 bases for J; bases not matched to a gene: 7. The CDR3 consists of 14 residues. Germline values: CDR1 SNHLY, CDR2 FYNNEI. The TCR sequence derives from a woman aged 80 or over with active or convalescent COVID-19. The specimen was peripheral blood. The rearrangement links TRBV2 to TRBJ2-5, with 9 bases aligning to TRBD1. CDR3 in amino acids: CASSLTGGRETQYF. The CDR3 coding sequence is TGTGCCAGCAGCCTGACAGGGGGACGGGAGACCCAGTACTTC.